This T cell receptor beta chain was observed in a study of T cell changes during pregnancy in multiple sclerosis. The table came from immunoSEQ multiplex PCR; TCRdb's copy has only in-frame clones and leaves some out. The table has about 32,000 clones, about 88% seen once. The starting material was CD8+ T cells from peripheral blood mononuclear cells, obtained in the third trimester of pregnancy. The clonotype originates from a female donor with multiple sclerosis, enrolled in a pregnancy study.

The CDR3, as DNA: TGTGCCATCTCGGGGTCTTACTACGAGCAGTACTTC. Protein sequence: CAISGSYYEQYF. The chain employs TRBV6-1 and TRBJ2-7; D is possibly TRBD2 (5 bases). The V gene's germline CDR1 is MNHNS and CDR2 SASEGT. CDR3 length: 12 amino acids. Trimming left V 10 bases short and J 3 bases short, with 13 bases between.